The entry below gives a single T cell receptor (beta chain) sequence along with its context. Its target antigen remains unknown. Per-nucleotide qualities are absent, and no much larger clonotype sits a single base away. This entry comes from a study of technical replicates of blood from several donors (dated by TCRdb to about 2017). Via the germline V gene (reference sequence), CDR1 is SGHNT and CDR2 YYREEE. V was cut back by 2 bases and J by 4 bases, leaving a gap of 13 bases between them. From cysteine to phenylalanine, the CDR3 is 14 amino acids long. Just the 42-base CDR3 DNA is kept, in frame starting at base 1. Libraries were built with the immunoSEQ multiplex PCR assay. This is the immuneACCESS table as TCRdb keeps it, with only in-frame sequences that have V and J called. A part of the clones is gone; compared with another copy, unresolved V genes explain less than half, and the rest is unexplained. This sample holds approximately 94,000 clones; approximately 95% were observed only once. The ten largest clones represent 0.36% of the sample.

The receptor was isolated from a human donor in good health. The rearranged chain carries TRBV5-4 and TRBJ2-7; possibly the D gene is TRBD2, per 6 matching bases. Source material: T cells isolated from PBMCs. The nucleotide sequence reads TGTGCCAGCAGCTTTAGCGGCCTCCCGTACGAGCAGTACTTC. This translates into CASSFSGLPYEQYF.